The source of this TCR beta chain is a study of T-cell memory formation after mild COVID-19. TCRdb used MiXCR to reprocess the 5' RACE reads, holding one entry per CDR3 protein. There are fewer than 250,000 distinct CDR3 sequences in the sample; about 11% occur only once, and just over 3% lies in the top ten. The germline V and J ends were trimmed by 0 bases and 4 bases, with 24 bases remaining between them. The CDR3 spans 20 residues. This clonotype was observed a few times. The sequencing input was PBMCs or a T cell subset sorted from them (not recorded which). The rearrangement uses TRBV12-3 or TRBV12-4 and TRBJ2-2; D may match TRBD1 or TRBD2 (6 bases each). This clonotype was sampled from a man aged 18 to 29 who had mild COVID-19 (a few samples of this study predate the infection). Cell type and time point are not known. CDR3 nucleotides: TGTGCCAGCAGTTTAGCGCTCTTTGTTGGGGGGCGCTCAGGCACCGGGGAGCTGTTTTTT. This encodes CASSLALFVGGRSGTGELFF.